The 27 T cell receptor beta chains below come from one sample, sequenced in a study of siplizumab effects on memory and regulatory T cells. The method was immunoSEQ multiplex PCR; TCRdb's version includes in-frame clones alone and lacks a portion of them. This table has some 63,000 clones, around 96% appearing once. Sequenced material: naive CD8+ T cells sorted from blood. These receptors were obtained from a human donor in good health.

V gene TRBV7-9 combines with J gene TRBJ2-7, with TRBD2 matching 7 bases. The ends lost 5 bases at V and 1 base at J; junction bases unmatched: 2. The CDR3 totals 13 residues. Germline V lookup: CDR1 SEHNR, CDR2 FQNEAQ (reference sequence). CDR3 sequence (DNA): TGTGCCAGCAGCCAAGCGGGGTCCTACGAGCAGTACTTC. Translation gives CASSQAGSYEQYF.

The chain joins TRBV7-9 to TRBJ2-5; D may correspond to TRBD1 or TRBD2 (5 bases each). Per germline, CDR1 SEHNR and CDR2 FQNEAQ (reference sequence). The V gene lost 3 bases and the J gene lost 5 bases, with 10 bases spanning the gap. The CDR3 has 13 amino acids. Here the CDR3 reads CASSLVGEETQYF. The CDR3 DNA follows: TGTGCCAGCAGCTTGGTGGGGGAGGAGACCCAGTACTTC.

This chain connects TRBV19 to TRBJ2-7; D might be TRBD1 (6 bases). CDR3 length: 13 residues. V gave up 5 bases and J gave up 0 bases, with 8 bases separating them. The germline CDR1 and CDR2 sequences are LNHDA and SQIVND (reference sequence). Written as DNA, the CDR3 is TGTGCCAGTAGTCCGGGACACTCCTACGAGCAGTACTTC. Residues: CASSPGHSYEQYF. Combining the CDR3 with reference TRBV19 and TRBJ2-7 gives the whole variable domain DGGITQSPKYLFRKEGQNVTLSCEQNLNHDAMYWYRQDPGQGLRLIYYSQIVNDFQKGDIAEGYSVSREKKESFPLTVTSAQKNPTAFYLCASSPGHSYEQYFGPGTRLTVT.

V usage is TRBV28 and J usage is TRBJ2-5; D unclear. The germline CDR1 and CDR2 sequences are MDHEN and SYDVKM. This CDR3 is built from 13 residues. Trimming left V 6 bases short and J 4 bases short, with 12 bases between. CDR3 region: CASSPTQRETQYF. Here the CDR3 DNA reads TGTGCCAGCAGCCCAACCCAACGAGAGACCCAGTACTTC.

V is TRBV7-9 and J is TRBJ2-2, with D tentatively TRBD1 (6 bases). The V and J ends lost 4 bases and 3 bases respectively, with 12 bases between them. This CDR3 is 15 amino acids long. CDR1 is SEHNR and CDR2 is FQNEAQ in the germline V gene (reference sequence). The CDR3 DNA reads as TGTGCCAGCAGCTCCTCGGGACACCACACCGGGGAGCTGTTTTTT. It translates to CASSSSGHHTGELFF.

CDR3 DNA sequence: TGTGCCACCAGGACAGGGTACAATTCACCCCTCCACTTT. Protein: CATRTGYNSPLHF. This sequence joins TRBV27 and TRBJ1-6, with 8 bases aligning to TRBD1. V lost 10 bases, J lost 7 bases, and 6 bases stayed unmatched. Germline assignment: CDR1 MNHEY and CDR2 SMNVEV (reference sequence). This CDR3 comprises 13 residues.

This clone was counted a single time. This chain uses TRBV6-1 with TRBJ1-2; 12 nucleotides line up with TRBD1. Per the germline V gene, CDR1 is MNHNS and CDR2 is SASEGT. V dropped 1 base and J dropped 8; count of bases not matched to a gene: 11. The length of the CDR3 is 17 residues. CDR3 loop: CASSEEEWGQGAGGYTF. In DNA, the CDR3 is TGTGCCAGCAGTGAAGAGGAGTGGGGACAGGGGGCCGGAGGCTACACCTTC.

The chain is built from TRBV6-5 and TRBJ2-7; D is perhaps TRBD1 (5 bases). CDR3 length: 13 amino acids. The germline V gene has CDR1 MNHEY and CDR2 SVGAGI. Trimming left V 5 bases short and J 0 bases short, with 8 bases between. This CDR3 is CASSLGLSYEQYF. DNA of the CDR3: TGTGCCAGCAGTCTGGGGCTCTCCTACGAGCAGTACTTC.

The chain is built from TRBV6-5 and TRBJ1-2; 7 bases are a match to TRBD1. This CDR3 has 13 amino acids. Germline V gives CDR1 MNHEY, CDR2 SVGAGI. With V trimmed by 2 bases and J by 4 bases, 1 base remained unmatched. CDR3 in DNA: TGTGCCAGCAGTTACCCAGGGGGCTATGGCTACACCTTC. Translating gives CASSYPGGYGYTF.

V usage is TRBV7-9 and J usage is TRBJ2-3, with 10 bases lining up with TRBD2. This CDR3 is built from 17 residues. In germline, CDR1 is SEHNR, CDR2 FQNEAQ (reference sequence). V dropped 1 base and J dropped 5; count of bases not matched to a gene: 9. The CDR3 here is CASSLVVLAGAGDTQYF. CDR3 nucleotides: TGTGCCAGCAGCTTAGTCGTTCTAGCGGGGGCTGGAGATACGCAGTATTTT.

The J gene is TRBJ1-1, the V gene TRBV27; D remains unclear. The CDR3 totals 14 residues. Per germline, CDR1 MNHEY and CDR2 SMNVEV (reference sequence). V was trimmed by 5 bases and J by 1 base, leaving 11 bases between them. Here the CDR3 reads CASSTLDGNTEAFF. CDR3 nucleotides: TGTGCCAGCAGTACCCTGGACGGGAACACTGAAGCTTTCTTT.

This sequence joins TRBV4-1 and TRBJ1-2; TRBD1 is a possible D gene (6 bases). The V and J ends lost 5 bases and 4 bases respectively, with 17 bases between them. This CDR3 has 15 amino acids. Germline V gives CDR1 MGHRA, CDR2 YSYEKL. The CDR3 DNA reads as TGCGCCAGCAGCTCAGACAGGTTAGGGAGCTATGGCTACACCTTC. It specifies CASSSDRLGSYGYTF.

The chain recombines TRBV5-6 with TRBJ1-5, with unresolved D. There are 14 residues in the CDR3. V lost 1 base and J lost 3, with 8 bases in between. Germline V gene lookup returns CDR1 SGHDT and CDR2 YYEEEE. This chain's CDR3 is CASSLLTDNQPQHF. Written as DNA, the CDR3 is TGTGCCAGCAGCTTGTTAACGGACAATCAGCCCCAGCATTTT.

The V and J genes are TRBV2 and TRBJ2-3, with D tentatively TRBD1 or TRBD2 (5 bases each). Germline CDR1 and CDR2: SNHLY and FYNNEI. Trimming pared 4 bases from V and 5 bases from J, leaving 19 bases between. The CDR3 sequence is 16 residues long. The CDR3 here is CASSGGPPGAGDTQYF. The CDR3 coding sequence is TGTGCCAGCAGTGGGGGACCCCCCGGGGCTGGAGATACGCAGTATTTT.

The J gene is TRBJ1-1, the V gene TRBV19; 8 positions agree with TRBD1. V lost 0 bases, J lost 3 bases, and 6 bases stayed unmatched. The CDR3 runs to 16 residues. The germline V gene has CDR1 LNHDA and CDR2 SQIVND (reference sequence). The CDR3 nucleotides read TGTGCCAGTAGTATAGATGCAGGGGGCGCGGACACTGAAGCTTTCTTT. Protein: CASSIDAGGADTEAFF.

The count of this clone is one. This chain joins TRBV6-1 and TRBJ2-2; D may match TRBD1 or TRBD2 (5 bases each). The CDR3 extends over 17 amino acids. The V gene's germline CDR1 is MNHNS and CDR2 SASEGT. The V gene lost 1 base and the J gene lost 5 bases, with 17 bases spanning the gap. CDR3 nucleotides: TGTGCCAGCAGTGAAGAGGAGGCGACCGCAGGGACCGGGGAGCTGTTTTTT. Its protein product is CASSEEEATAGTGELFF.

This chain joins TRBV9 and TRBJ2-5, with D possibly called TRBD1 or TRBD2 (7 bases each). The CDR3 contains 16 residues. The V end was cut by 4 bases, the J end by 5 bases, with 21 bases between. Germline CDR1 is SGDLS and CDR2 is YYNGEE. CDR3 in DNA: TGTGCCAGCAGCACCCCGGGGGAGGGGGCCTGGGAGACCCAGTACTTC. It translates to CASSTPGEGAWETQYF.

The J gene is TRBJ2-7, the V gene TRBV27; possibly TRBD1 or TRBD2 for D (5 bases each). Trimming pared 6 bases from V and 3 bases from J, leaving 9 bases between. The CDR3 consists of 12 residues. Germline CDR1 reads MNHEY; CDR2 reads SMNVEV (reference sequence). The CDR3 is CASSQRGYEQYF. The DNA for the CDR3 is TGTGCCAGCAGCCAGAGGGGCTACGAGCAGTACTTC.

This clone was seen once. The gene calls are TRBV6-7 and TRBJ2-7; 8 nucleotides agree with TRBD2. TRBV6-7 carries the ORF label, with uncertain function. This CDR3 contains 19 residues. Trimming removed 4 bases from V and 1 base from J; junction bases left unmatched: 18. The CDR3 sequence is CASSSHWAGGSLSSYEQYF. DNA for the CDR3: TGTGCCAGCAGTTCCCACTGGGCGGGGGGCTCACTTTCGTCCTACGAGCAGTACTTC.

V gene TRBV19 combines with J gene TRBJ2-7; D might be TRBD1 (5 bases). Germline CDR1 LNHDA, CDR2 SQIVND (reference sequence). This CDR3 is built from 15 residues. V was cut by 1 base and J by 3 bases, with 13 bases left in between. The CDR3 nucleotides read TGTGCCAGTAGTATAGCGCGCGACAGCGTCTACGAGCAGTACTTC. Protein product: CASSIARDSVYEQYF.

V gene TRBV7-9 combines with J gene TRBJ1-1, with D perhaps TRBD1 (5 bases). Germline values: CDR1 SEHNR, CDR2 FQNEAQ (reference sequence). This CDR3 spans 13 amino acids. Trimming removed 7 bases at V and 4 bases at J, with 13 bases between. CDR3 DNA: TGTGCCAGCATTCGTAGCGGGGGCACTGAAGCTTTCTTT. Its protein is CASIRSGGTEAFF.

The J gene is TRBJ1-2, the V gene TRBV4-3, with D tentatively TRBD1 (5 bases). Trimming left V 1 base short and J 6 bases short, with 15 bases between. Germline loops: CDR1 LGHNA, CDR2 YSLEER. This CDR3 has 15 amino acids. The CDR3 nucleotides are TGCGCCAGCAGCCAAGGAGGGACCGAGAGAAATGGCTACACCTTC. It specifies CASSQGGTERNGYTF.

The chain recombines TRBV5-4 with TRBJ2-1; 7 bases are a match to TRBD1. Unmatched junction bases numbered 5, after V lost 4 bases and J lost 4 bases. CDR1 and CDR2 (germline): SGHNT, YYREEE (reference sequence). CDR3 length: 14 amino acids. The CDR3 is CASSPWDSYNEQFF. CDR3 coding DNA: TGTGCCAGCAGCCCCTGGGACAGTTACAATGAGCAGTTCTTC.

The chain uses TRBV5-6 and TRBJ1-5; a weak D match, TRBD1 (6 bases). The CDR3 extends over 13 amino acids. Germline CDR1 is SGHDT and CDR2 is YYEEEE. V gave up 4 bases and J gave up 6 bases, with 11 bases separating them. In DNA, the CDR3 is TGTGCCAGCAGCCAAGGGGGGGGTCAGCCCCAGCATTTT. Protein: CASSQGGGQPQHF.

The chain couples TRBV15 to TRBJ2-3; 8 bases match TRBD2. The CDR3 has 16 amino acids. CDR1 LNHNV and CDR2 YYDKDF come from the germline V gene (reference sequence). Trimming removed 4 bases from V and 2 bases from J; junction bases left unmatched: 8. CDR3 nucleotide sequence: TGTGCCACCAGCACACAAAGCGGGGGCCCCACAGATACGCAGTATTTT. Translated, it gives CATSTQSGGPTDTQYF.

The DNA of the CDR3 is TGTGCCAGCAGTTTAAGGACAACCTACGAGCAGTACTTC. It yields the protein CASSLRTTYEQYF. This chain joins TRBV27 and TRBJ2-7; possibly TRBD1 for D (5 bases). The V gene lost 2 bases and the J gene lost 2 bases, with 7 bases spanning the gap. The CDR3 is made up of 13 amino acids. Germline V gives CDR1 MNHEY, CDR2 SMNVEV (reference sequence).

V gene TRBV28 combines with J gene TRBJ1-1; D gene unclear. Germline-derived CDR1 and CDR2 are MDHEN and SYDVKM. This CDR3 spans 12 amino acids. Trimming removed 6 bases at V and 11 bases at J, with 16 bases between. CDR3 coding DNA: TGTGCCAGCAGCCTCCCACCCTTAGTGGCTTTCTTT. Amino acids: CASSLPPLVAFF.